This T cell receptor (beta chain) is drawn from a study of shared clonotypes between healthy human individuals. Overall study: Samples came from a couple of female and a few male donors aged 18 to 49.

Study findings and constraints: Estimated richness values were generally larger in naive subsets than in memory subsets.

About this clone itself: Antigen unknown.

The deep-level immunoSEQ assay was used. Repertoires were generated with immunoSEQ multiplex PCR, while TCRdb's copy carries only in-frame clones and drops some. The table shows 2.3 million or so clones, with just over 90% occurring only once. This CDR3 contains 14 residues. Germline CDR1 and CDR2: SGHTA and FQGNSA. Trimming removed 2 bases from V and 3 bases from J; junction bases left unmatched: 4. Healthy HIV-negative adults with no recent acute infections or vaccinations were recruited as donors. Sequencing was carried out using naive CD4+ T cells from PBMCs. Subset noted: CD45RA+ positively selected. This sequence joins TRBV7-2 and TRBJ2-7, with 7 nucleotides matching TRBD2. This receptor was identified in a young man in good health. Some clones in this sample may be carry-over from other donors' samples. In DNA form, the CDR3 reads TGTGCCAGCAGCTTACCGGGAGGAGACTACGAGCAGTACTTC. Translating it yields CASSLPGGDYEQYF.